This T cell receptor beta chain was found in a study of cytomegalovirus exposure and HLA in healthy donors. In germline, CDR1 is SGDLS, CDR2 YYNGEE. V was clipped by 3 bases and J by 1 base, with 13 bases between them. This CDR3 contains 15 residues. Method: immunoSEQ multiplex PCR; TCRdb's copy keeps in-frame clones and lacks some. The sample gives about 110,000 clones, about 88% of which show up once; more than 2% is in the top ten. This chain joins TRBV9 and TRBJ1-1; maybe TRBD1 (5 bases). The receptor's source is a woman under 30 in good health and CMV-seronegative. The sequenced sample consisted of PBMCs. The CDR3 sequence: CASSDLPTGNTEAFF. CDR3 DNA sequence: TGTGCCAGCAGCGACTTACCTACAGGGAACACTGAAGCTTTCTTT.